Shown below are 27 T cell receptor beta chains from a single sample sequenced in a study of PD-1 blockade in classical Hodgkin lymphoma. In every patient, relapse followed autologous stem cell transplantation, while exposure to brentuximab vedotin differed. The data were produced by immunoSEQ multiplex PCR, yet TCRdb's version contains in-frame clones alone and is incomplete. The data hold 20,000 to 30,000 clones, with around 80% observed a single time. The source was peripheral blood mononuclear cells (PBMCs), collected before the second cycle of nivolumab. The receptors come from a human donor with classical Hodgkin lymphoma.

This rearrangement joins TRBV27 to TRBJ1-2; unclear D gene. V gave up 2 bases and J gave up 4 bases, with 14 bases separating them. The germline V gene encodes CDR1 MNHEY and CDR2 SMNVEV (reference sequence). There are 15 residues in the CDR3. CDR3 protein: CASSLRDRPTYGYTF. Here the CDR3 DNA reads TGTGCCAGCAGTTTAAGAGACCGACCAACCTATGGCTACACCTTC.

The rearrangement links TRBV13 to TRBJ1-6; D unresolved. With 6 bases removed from V and 14 bases from J, the gap between germline ends came to 11 bases. Looked up from germline, CDR1 is PRHDT and CDR2 is FYEKMQ (reference sequence). The CDR3 is 11 residues long. The CDR3 DNA sequence: TGTGCCAGCAGTGACCGGGAGGCCCTCCACTTT. This gives the protein CASSDREALHF.

This clone was seen more than once but under ten times. This sequence joins TRBV7-3 and TRBJ1-1; the D is unclear. The CDR3 runs to 13 residues. Per the germline V gene, CDR1 is SGHTA and CDR2 is FQGTGA. The V end was cut by 1 base, the J end by 3 bases, with 6 bases between. CDR3 in amino acids: CASSLRWDTEAFF. The CDR3 DNA follows: TGTGCCAGCAGCTTAAGATGGGACACTGAAGCTTTCTTT.

The genes are TRBV19 and TRBJ2-3, with TRBD1 matching 9 bases. CDR1 and CDR2 from the germline V gene are LNHDA and SQIVND (reference sequence). The J segment lost 3 bases and the V segment lost 7 bases, leaving 5 bases of the junction unmatched. CDR3 length equals 14 residues. CDR3 sequence: CASTDRGETDTQYF. The DNA of the CDR3 is TGTGCCAGTACCGACAGGGGGGAGACAGATACGCAGTATTTT.

The rearrangement joins TRBV6-5 to TRBJ1-1; 9 nucleotides match TRBD1. CDR1 is MNHEY, CDR2 SVGAGI, per germline. With 6 bases clipped from V and 9 bases from J, the junction kept 5 bases outside the gene matches. The CDR3 length is 12 residues. CDR3 in DNA: TGTGCCAGCAGGATCGGACAGGGGAAAGCTTTCTTT. The encoded protein is CASRIGQGKAFF.

The chain joins TRBV27 to TRBJ1-2; no clear D gene. Germline-derived CDR1 and CDR2 are MNHEY and SMNVEV (reference sequence). Trimming removed 4 bases at V and 4 bases at J, with 13 bases between. This CDR3 region has 14 residues. The CDR3 sequence: CASSSATSGYGYTF. DNA of the CDR3: TGTGCCAGCAGTTCCGCGACATCGGGCTATGGCTACACCTTC.

The rearrangement uses TRBV19 and TRBJ1-1, with D perhaps matching TRBD1 (5 bases). The CDR3 is 16 amino acids. Looked up from germline, CDR1 is LNHDA and CDR2 is SQIVND (reference sequence). V dropped 7 bases and J dropped 5 bases, with 23 bases sitting between them. The CDR3 is CASKGQSGLTYTEAFF. In DNA, the CDR3 is TGTGCCAGTAAAGGTCAATCAGGGTTGACTTATACTGAAGCTTTCTTT.

The V call is TRBV28, the J call TRBJ2-7; TRBD1 agrees at 9 bases. The CDR3 covers 15 residues. The V gene end was trimmed by 7 bases and the J gene end by 6 bases; junction bases not matched to a gene: 13. The germline gives CDR1 MDHEN, CDR2 SYDVKM. CDR3 protein: CASTSPPDRGSEQYF. The CDR3 DNA is TGTGCCAGCACGTCTCCCCCGGACAGGGGATCCGAGCAGTACTTC. The full variable domain, rest sourced from reference TRBV28 and TRBJ2-7, is DVKVTQSSRYLVKRTGEKVFLECVQDMDHENMFWYRQDPGLGLRLIYFSYDVKMKEKGDIPEGYSVSREKKERFSLILESASTNQTSMYLCASTSPPDRGSEQYFGPGTRLTVT.

This clone was counted a single time. This chain joins TRBV29-1 and TRBJ1-5; D is unclear. The germline gives CDR1 SQVTM, CDR2 ANQGSEA. The V and J ends lost 4 bases and 1 base respectively, with 8 bases between them. The CDR3 is 13 residues long. The CDR3 coding sequence is TGCAGCGTTGGGTCCGGGAGCAATCAGCCCCAGCATTTT. Amino acid sequence: CSVGSGSNQPQHF. The entire variable domain, with the rest obtained from reference TRBV29-1 and TRBJ1-5, is as follows: SAVISQKPSRDICQRGTSLTIQCQVDSQVTMMFWYRQQPGQSLTLIATANQGSEATYESGFVIDKFPISRPNLTFSTLTVSNMSPEDSSIYLCSVGSGSNQPQHFGDGTRLSIL.

The gene calls are TRBV5-6 and TRBJ1-4; D is ambiguous. Germline V lookup: CDR1 SGHDT, CDR2 YYEEEE. V lost 4 bases to trimming and J lost 8 bases, with 15 bases between them. CDR3 length: 14 amino acids. Here the CDR3 reads CASSGGKGDEKLFF. CDR3 in DNA: TGTGCCAGCAGCGGCGGGAAGGGAGACGAAAAACTGTTTTTT.

The chain joins TRBV11-1 to TRBJ2-4; TRBD1 matches at 9 bases. Germline loops: CDR1 SGHAT, CDR2 FQDESV (reference sequence). V lost 1 base, J lost 7 bases, and 5 bases stayed unmatched. The CDR3 consists of 15 residues. The CDR3 spells CASSLGFGTGNIQYF. For the CDR3, the DNA is TGTGCCAGCAGCTTAGGGTTTGGGACAGGGAACATTCAGTACTTC.

The chain has TRBV14 and TRBJ2-7; D might be TRBD1 (5 bases). The CDR3 is 13 amino acids. Germline V gene data show CDR1 as SGHDN and CDR2 as FVKESK. The V and J ends lost 6 bases and 0 bases respectively, with 9 bases between them. CDR3 protein: CASRGLSSYEQYF. The CDR3 nucleotides are TGTGCCAGCAGGGGGCTGAGCTCCTACGAGCAGTACTTC.

The chain has TRBV18 and TRBJ1-6; possibly TRBD1 for D (6 bases). This CDR3 comprises 15 residues. Germline V CDR1 and CDR2: KGHSH, LQKENI. Trimming removed 4 bases from V and 7 bases from J, with 14 bases in between. CDR3 nucleotides: TGTGCCAGCTCACGGGAACAGGGTGGGAATTCACCCCTCCACTTT. Encoded protein: CASSREQGGNSPLHF.

The rearrangement uses TRBV4-3 and TRBJ2-3; D not certain. Germline V gives CDR1 LGHNA, CDR2 YSLEER. The CDR3 consists of 14 residues. V lost 0 bases to trimming and J lost 1 base, with 5 bases between them. The CDR3 region is CASSQDLGTDTQYF. The CDR3 DNA sequence: TGCGCCAGCAGCCAAGATTTAGGCACAGATACGCAGTATTTT.

This chain joins TRBV7-6 and TRBJ2-1, with D hard to call. Looked up from germline, CDR1 is SGHVS and CDR2 is FNYEAQ. V was trimmed by 3 bases and J by 5 bases, leaving 2 bases between them. The CDR3 covers 11 residues. The chain's CDR3 is CASSLDNEQFF. The CDR3 region has the DNA TGTGCCAGCAGCTTGGACAATGAGCAGTTCTTC.

The chain combines TRBV6-5 with TRBJ2-3, with TRBD2 identical over 7 bases. CDR1 is MNHEY, CDR2 SVGAGI, per germline. The CDR3 extends over 14 amino acids. V was pared by 7 bases and J by 0 bases, with 4 bases of the junction left unmatched. The CDR3 loop reads CASKLTSSTDTQYF. In DNA, the CDR3 is TGTGCCAGCAAACTGACTAGCAGCACAGATACGCAGTATTTT.

V usage is TRBV15 and J usage is TRBJ2-5; 8 bases are shared with TRBD1. The J call is uncertain, as TRBJ2-7 better fits the DNA end. The germline gives CDR1 LNHNV, CDR2 YYDKDF (reference sequence). The CDR3 length is 15 residues. The CDR3 nucleotides read TGTGCCACCAGCAGAGTAGCCAGGGGGCGAGGCGAGCAGTACTTC. This encodes CATSRVARGRGEQYF.

This clone was seen once. The chain couples TRBV2 to TRBJ1-1; D is unclear. Germline V gives CDR1 SNHLY, CDR2 FYNNEI. The CDR3 runs to 13 residues. The V and J ends lost 8 bases and 1 base respectively, with 11 bases between them. The CDR3 nucleotides are TGTGCCAGCGGGAATAAACCGAACACTGAAGCTTTCTTT. It translates to CASGNKPNTEAFF. Full variable domain (missing parts from reference TRBV2 and TRBJ1-1): EPEVTQTPSHQVTQMGQEVILRCVPISNHLYFYWYRQILGQKVEFLVSFYNNEISEKSEIFDDQFSVERPDGSNFTLKIRSTKLEDSAMYFCASGNKPNTEAFFGQGTRLTVV.

The rearrangement links TRBV9 to TRBJ2-7; D remains unclear. This CDR3 contains 15 residues. The germline V gene has CDR1 SGDLS and CDR2 YYNGEE. Trimming shortened V by 1 base and J by 0 bases, and 11 bases separated the two germline ends. Here the CDR3 DNA reads TGTGCCAGCAGCGTATCGGACCGCGCCTCCTACGAGCAGTACTTC. Its protein is CASSVSDRASYEQYF.

This sequence joins TRBV7-2 and TRBJ2-5; 7 positions match TRBD1. The trim removed 2 bases at V and 0 bases at J, leaving 12 bases unmatched. The CDR3 extends over 18 amino acids. The germline gives CDR1 SGHTA, CDR2 FQGNSA. CDR3 amino acids: CASSLPPGQNKYQETQYF. CDR3 nucleotide sequence: TGTGCCAGCAGCTTACCCCCGGGACAGAATAAGTACCAAGAGACCCAGTACTTC.

The gene calls are TRBV6-5 and TRBJ2-5; D is possibly TRBD1 or TRBD2 (5 bases each). V lost 2 bases, J lost 5 bases, and 12 bases lay in between. CDR1 and CDR2 (germline): MNHEY, SVGAGI. This CDR3 is built from 14 residues. The CDR3 spells CASSYERGWETQYF. The CDR3 nucleotides are TGTGCCAGCAGTTACGAGAGGGGATGGGAGACCCAGTACTTC.

This clone was recorded a few times. The V call is TRBV5-6, the J call TRBJ1-1; 7 bases fit TRBD1. Trimming at V came to 0 bases and at J to 5 bases, leaving 4 bases not matched to a gene. Per germline, CDR1 SGHDT and CDR2 YYEEEE. The length of the CDR3 is 14 residues. CDR3 nucleotides: TGTGCCAGCAGCTTGGGGGCAGGGGGAACTGAAGCTTTCTTT. This codes for CASSLGAGGTEAFF.

The rearrangement uses TRBV5-4 and TRBJ1-1, with D unresolved. Germline lookup yields CDR1 SGHNT and CDR2 YYREEE (reference sequence). The CDR3 loop spans 15 amino acids. Trimming pared 0 bases from V and 1 base from J, leaving 10 bases between. Here the CDR3 DNA reads TGTGCCAGCAGCTTGGATACCCACAAGAACACTGAAGCTTTCTTT. Protein sequence: CASSLDTHKNTEAFF. The whole variable domain, remainder taken from reference TRBV5-4 and TRBJ1-1, is ETGVTQSPTHLIKTRGQQVTLRCSSQSGHNTVSWYQQALGQGPQFIFQYYREEENGRGNFPPRFSGLQFPNYSSELNVNALELDDSALYLCASSLDTHKNTEAFFGQGTRLTVV.

This sequence joins TRBV28 and TRBJ1-4, with D possibly TRBD1 on 5 matching bases. Per the germline V gene, CDR1 is MDHEN and CDR2 is SYDVKM. V dropped 2 bases and J dropped 14 bases, with 30 bases sitting between them. CDR3 length equals 18 residues. This CDR3 reads CASSLRGTRGMARKRLFF. CDR3 DNA sequence: TGTGCCAGCAGTTTACGGGGGACTAGAGGGATGGCGAGAAAACGGCTGTTTTTT.

The V and J genes are TRBV7-9 and TRBJ1-2; D ambiguous. This CDR3 region has 14 residues. The V end lost 5 bases, the J end lost 4 bases, and 14 bases lay between the germline ends. Germline V gene lookup returns CDR1 SEHNR and CDR2 FQNEAQ (reference sequence). CDR3 sequence: CASSPPSTSYGYTF. CDR3 in DNA: TGTGCCAGCAGCCCTCCGTCCACTTCCTATGGCTACACCTTC. The whole variable domain, remainder taken from reference TRBV7-9 and TRBJ1-2, is DTGVSQNPRHKITKRGQNVTFRCDPISEHNRLYWYRQTLGQGPEFLTYFQNEAQLEKSRLLSDRFSAERPKGSFSTLEIQRTEQGDSAMYLCASSPPSTSYGYTFGSGTRLTVV.

This chain joins TRBV7-6 and TRBJ1-2; D not resolved. Deletions cut 0 bases from V and 4 bases from J, with 6 bases between. The CDR3 runs to 13 residues. Germline V gene data show CDR1 as SGHVS and CDR2 as FNYEAQ. The CDR3 is CASSLADGYGYTF. CDR3 DNA: TGTGCCAGCAGCTTAGCTGACGGCTATGGCTACACCTTC.

The gene calls are TRBV28 and TRBJ2-7; D tentatively reads TRBD1 or TRBD2 (5 bases each). The CDR3 is 15 amino acids. Trimming removed 5 bases at V and 4 bases at J, with 18 bases between. The V gene's germline CDR1 is MDHEN and CDR2 SYDVKM. The CDR3 reads CASSSFVGVVYEQYF. The CDR3 region has the DNA TGTGCCAGCAGTAGTTTTGTGGGGGTAGTATACGAGCAGTACTTC.